This TCR beta chain was retrieved from a study of vaccination and CD4 T cells after COVID-19. Study-level information: Four females and six males made up the convalescents, two of whom were Hispanic. Sampling that followed vaccination took place a median about 71 days after dose two, within a range of 14 to 241. Control cultures, each given a CEFX pool, an HIV-1 Nef pool, or no peptide, were included.

Once obtained from cultured CD4+ T cells, the DNA was sequenced using the Oncomine TCR Beta short-read assay. Via MiXCR, TCRdb re-called the PCR reads, giving one row per CDR3 protein. The sample lists approximately 22,000 distinct CDR3 sequences, roughly 45% occurring once. With 3 bases removed from V and 5 bases from J, the gap between germline ends came to 13 bases. This CDR3 spans 13 amino acids. Germline V CDR1 and CDR2: DFQATT, SNEGSKA (reference sequence). This clonotype was detected only a few times. The antigen remains unidentified. Time point defined: late sampling 161 to 241 days after vaccination in a few convalescent patients. Described treatment: roughly 10-day PBMC culture with coronavirus spike peptide pools or control peptides (ViraFEST assay). PBMCs were cultured at 1.5 million to 2.5 million per well with roughly 9.7 IU/ml IL-2 and around 10 ug/ml peptide pools.

This clonotype was obtained from a human donor who had recovered from COVID-19. The sample consisted of CD4+ T cells from blood, cultured in vitro, taken about 7 months after SARS-CoV-2 vaccination. The rearrangement uses TRBV20-1 and TRBJ2-5, with a tentative D call TRBD2 (6 bases). CDR3 bases: TGCAGTGCTAGTCTCGGGGCGGGGGAGACCCAGTACTTC. Its translation is CSASLGAGETQYF.